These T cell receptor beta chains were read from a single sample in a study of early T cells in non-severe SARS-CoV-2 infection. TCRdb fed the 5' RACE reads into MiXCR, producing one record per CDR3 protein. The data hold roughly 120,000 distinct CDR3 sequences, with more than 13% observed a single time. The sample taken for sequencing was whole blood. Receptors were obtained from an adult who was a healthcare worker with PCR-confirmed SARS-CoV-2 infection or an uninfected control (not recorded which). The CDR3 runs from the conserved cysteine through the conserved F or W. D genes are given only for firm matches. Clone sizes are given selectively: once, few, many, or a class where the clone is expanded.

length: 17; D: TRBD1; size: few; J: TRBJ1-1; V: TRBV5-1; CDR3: CASKSFRGGSENTEAFF; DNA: TGCGCCAGCAAATCCTTTAGAGGGGGCTCGGAGAACACTGAAGCTTTCTTT
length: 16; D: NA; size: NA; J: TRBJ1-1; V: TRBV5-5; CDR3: CASSSPMLAAGAKAFF; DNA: TGTGCCAGCAGCTCGCCCATGCTTGCCGCCGGGGCCAAAGCTTTCTTT
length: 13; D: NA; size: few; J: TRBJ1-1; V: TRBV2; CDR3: CASTKEDGGEAFF; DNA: TGTGCCAGCACCAAGGAGGACGGAGGTGAAGCTTTCTTT
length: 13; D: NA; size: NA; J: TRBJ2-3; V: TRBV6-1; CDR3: CASSDLAPYTQYF; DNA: TGTGCCAGCAGTGACCTAGCCCCATATACGCAGTATTTT
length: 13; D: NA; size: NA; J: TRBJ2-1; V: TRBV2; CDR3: CASSAGLTGEQFF; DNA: TGTGCCAGCAGTGCCGGGCTGACAGGTGAGCAGTTCTTC
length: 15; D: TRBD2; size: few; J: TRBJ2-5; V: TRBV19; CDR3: CASTVGTSGAETQYF; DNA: TGTGCCAGCACGGTCGGAACTAGCGGGGCGGAGACCCAGTACTTC
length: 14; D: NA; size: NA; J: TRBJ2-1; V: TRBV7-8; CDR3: CASSLVVRGNEQFF; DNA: TGTGCCAGCAGCTTAGTGGTCAGAGGGAATGAGCAGTTCTTC
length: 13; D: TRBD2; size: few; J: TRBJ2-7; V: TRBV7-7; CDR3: CASSPGRGAEQYF; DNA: TGTGCCAGCAGCCCTGGGAGGGGTGCCGAGCAGTACTTC
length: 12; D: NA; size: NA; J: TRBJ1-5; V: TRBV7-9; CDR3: CASRPDGQPQHF; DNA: TGTGCCAGCAGACCGGACGGTCAGCCCCAGCATTTT
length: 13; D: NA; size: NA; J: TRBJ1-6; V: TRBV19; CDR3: CASSRSSRSPLHF; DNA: TGTGCCAGTAGCCGGTCCAGCAGATCACCCCTCCACTTT